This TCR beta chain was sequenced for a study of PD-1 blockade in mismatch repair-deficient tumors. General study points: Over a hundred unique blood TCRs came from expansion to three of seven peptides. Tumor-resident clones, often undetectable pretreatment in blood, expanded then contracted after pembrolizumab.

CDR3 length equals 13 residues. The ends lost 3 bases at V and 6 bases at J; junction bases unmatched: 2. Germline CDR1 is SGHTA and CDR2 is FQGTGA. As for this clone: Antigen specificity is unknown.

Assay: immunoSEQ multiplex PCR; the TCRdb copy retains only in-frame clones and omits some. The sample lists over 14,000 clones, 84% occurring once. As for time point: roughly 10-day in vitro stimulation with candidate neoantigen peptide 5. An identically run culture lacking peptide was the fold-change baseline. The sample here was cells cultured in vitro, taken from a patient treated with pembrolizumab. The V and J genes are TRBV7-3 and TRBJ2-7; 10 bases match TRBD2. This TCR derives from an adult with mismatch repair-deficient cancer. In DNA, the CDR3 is TGTGCCAGCAGCTTTCTAGCGGGAGCCGAGCAGTACTTC. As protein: CASSFLAGAEQYF.